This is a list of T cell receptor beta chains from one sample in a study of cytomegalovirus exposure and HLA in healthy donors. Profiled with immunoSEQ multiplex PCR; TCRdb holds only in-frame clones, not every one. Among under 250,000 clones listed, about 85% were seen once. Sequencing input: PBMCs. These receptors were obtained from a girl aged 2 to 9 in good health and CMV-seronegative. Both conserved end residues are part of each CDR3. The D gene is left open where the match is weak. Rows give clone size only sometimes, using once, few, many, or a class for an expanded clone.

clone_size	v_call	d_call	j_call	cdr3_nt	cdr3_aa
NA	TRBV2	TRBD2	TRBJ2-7	TGTGCCAGCACCAGCGGGGCCTACGAGCAGTACTTC	CASTSGAYEQYF
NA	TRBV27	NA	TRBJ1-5	TGTGCCAGCAGTTTATGGGGGGGTAATCAGCCCCAGCATTTT	CASSLWGGNQPQHF
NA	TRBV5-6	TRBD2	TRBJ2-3	TGTGCCAGCAGCTTGGGGCACTGGGGCGAACTAGCGGCAGATACGCAGTATTTT	CASSLGHWGELAADTQYF
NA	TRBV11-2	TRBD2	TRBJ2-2	TGTGCCAGCAGCTTACTCTTTCTAGCGGGAGGGACCGGGGAGCTGTTTTTT	CASSLLFLAGGTGELFF
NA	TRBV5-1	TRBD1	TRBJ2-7	TGCGCCAGCAGCTTGGATTTGGGACAGACCTACGAGCAGTACTTC	CASSLDLGQTYEQYF
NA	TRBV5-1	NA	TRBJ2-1	TGCGCCAGCTCCCTGGGGAGCTCCTACAATGAGCAGTTCTTC	CASSLGSSYNEQFF
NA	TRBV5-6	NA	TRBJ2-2	TGTGCCAGCAGCTTCGGGGGGCCCGGGGAGCTGTTTTTT	CASSFGGPGELFF
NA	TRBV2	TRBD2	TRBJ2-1	TGTGCCAGCAGTGAGAAGGGACTACCCTACAATGAGCAGTTCTTC	CASSEKGLPYNEQFF
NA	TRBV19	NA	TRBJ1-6	TGTGCCAGTAGTACCCCTGGACAAAATTCACCCCTCCACTTT	CASSTPGQNSPLHF
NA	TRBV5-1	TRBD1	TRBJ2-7	TGCGCCAGCAGCTTACCAGGGGGTCCCTACGAGCAGTACTTC	CASSLPGGPYEQYF
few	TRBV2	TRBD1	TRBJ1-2	TGTGCCAGCCGAACAGGGGGTATCAGCTATGGCTACACCTTC	CASRTGGISYGYTF
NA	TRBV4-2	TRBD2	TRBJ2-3	TGTGCCAGCAGCCGAACTAGCGGGGGCACAGATACGCAGTATTTT	CASSRTSGGTDTQYF
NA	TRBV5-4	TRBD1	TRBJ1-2	TGTGCCAGCAGCTTGGCCTTAAAAGTGGGGACAGGGACCTATGGCTACACCTTC	CASSLALKVGTGTYGYTF
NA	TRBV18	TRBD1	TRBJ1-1	TGTGCCAGCTCACGGACAGGAGGGGTGGAGAACACTGAAGCTTTCTTT	CASSRTGGVENTEAFF
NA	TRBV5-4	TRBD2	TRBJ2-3	TGTGCCAGCAGCCCCCCGGGACTAGCCGCAGATACGCAGTATTTT	CASSPPGLAADTQYF
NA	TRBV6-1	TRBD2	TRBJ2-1	TGTGCCAGCAGTGAACCCAGACTAGCGGCCCCCCAGGGGCAGTTCTTC	CASSEPRLAAPQGQFF
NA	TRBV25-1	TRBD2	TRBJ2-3	TGTGCCAGCAGAGTAGCGGGGGGTACAGATACGCAGTATTTT	CASRVAGGTDTQYF